This passage covers 20 T cell receptor beta chains from one sample sequenced in a study of shared clonotypes between healthy human individuals. Clones were read by immunoSEQ multiplex PCR, and TCRdb kept only the in-frame ones, dropping some. The repertoire has approximately 1,000,000 clones, roughly 74% of them found once; the top ten carry approximately 0.52%. The sequenced sample consisted of memory CD4+ T cells from PBMCs. Subset: CD45RA-negative fraction. The receptors stem from a man between 18 and 35 years old in good health. Some clones in this sample may be carry-over from other donors' samples.

The chain is built from TRBV5-1 and TRBJ2-7; 14 bases are shared with TRBD2. The CDR3 totals 16 residues. The V gene's germline CDR1 is SGHRS and CDR2 YFSETQ. V shed 3 bases, J shed 5 bases, and the junction held 7 bases outside the gene matches. The CDR3 DNA is TGCGCCAGCAGCTGGGGGACTAGCGGGAGTTTACACGAGCAGTACTTC. This encodes CASSWGTSGSLHEQYF. Filled out from reference TRBV5-1 and TRBJ2-7, the complete variable domain reads KAGVTQTPRYLIKTRGQQVTLSCSPISGHRSVSWYQQTPGQGLQFLFEYFSETQRNKGNFPGRFSGRQFSNSRSEMNVSTLELGDSALYLCASSWGTSGSLHEQYFGPGTRLTVT.

The chain links TRBV27 to TRBJ2-1; the match to TRBD1 covers 10 bases. This CDR3 contains 20 residues. V lost 0 bases, J lost 0 bases, and 11 bases stayed unmatched. Germline V gene data show CDR1 as MNHEY and CDR2 as SMNVEV (reference sequence). DNA for the CDR3: TGTGCCAGCAGTTTATCGCTAGGACAGGGGGAGGGAAGCTCCTACAATGAGCAGTTCTTC. This translates into CASSLSLGQGEGSSYNEQFF.

This chain links TRBV6-6 with TRBJ1-5; D ambiguous. The V end was cut by 4 bases, the J end by 0 bases, with 7 bases between. There are 14 residues in the CDR3. The germline CDR1 and CDR2 sequences are MNHNY and SVGAGI (reference sequence). The DNA of the CDR3 is TGTGCCAGCAGTTCCCACTTTAGCAATCAGCCCCAGCATTTT. Protein product: CASSSHFSNQPQHF.

V gene TRBV10-3 combines with J gene TRBJ2-2, with 7 bases that match TRBD2. This CDR3 has 15 amino acids. Germline CDR1 is ENHRY and CDR2 is SYGVKD. V gave up 6 bases and J gave up 3 bases; unmatched junction bases: 7. The CDR3 DNA reads TGTGCCATCAGCGCTAGCGGAGGCCACACCGGGGAGCTGTTTTTT. Its translation is CAISASGGHTGELFF.

This sequence joins TRBV19 and TRBJ1-2, with 10 bases matching TRBD1. V lost 8 bases and J lost 2; bases outside the gene matches: 5. Germline values: CDR1 LNHDA, CDR2 SQIVND (reference sequence). This CDR3 has 14 amino acids. The CDR3 DNA sequence: TGTGCCAGTGCCCCGGGACAGGGGAACTATGGCTACACCTTC. It is translated as CASAPGQGNYGYTF.

The chain links TRBV5-8 to TRBJ2-5; D is possibly TRBD1 (6 bases). The germline V gene encodes CDR1 SGHTS and CDR2 YDEGEE. The CDR3 length is 16 residues. Trimming shortened V by 4 bases and J by 2 bases, and 18 bases separated the two germline ends. CDR3 protein: CASSTQPGHGQETQYF. The CDR3 region has the DNA TGTGCCAGCAGCACCCAGCCGGGACATGGGCAAGAGACCCAGTACTTC.

The rearrangement links TRBV9 to TRBJ1-2; the D is unclear. From germline, CDR1 is SGDLS and CDR2 YYNGEE. The CDR3 loop spans 16 amino acids. Deletions cut 3 bases from V and 4 bases from J, with 19 bases between. The CDR3 nucleotides read TGTGCCAGCAGCGCCAACGTCCGGGCTTGGGGCTATGGCTACACCTTC. This sequence encodes CASSANVRAWGYGYTF.

The V call is TRBV6-5, the J call TRBJ1-6; a weak D match, TRBD1 (5 bases). This CDR3 is 14 amino acids long. CDR1 and CDR2 from the germline V gene are MNHEY and SVGAGI. V was pared by 2 bases and J by 6 bases, with 8 bases between. The CDR3: CASSYAGGNSPLHF. The DNA for the CDR3 is TGTGCCAGCAGTTACGCTGGGGGTAATTCACCCCTCCACTTT.

The genes are TRBV19 and TRBJ1-3, with D maybe TRBD1 (5 bases). Trimming left V 5 bases short and J 3 bases short, with 8 bases between. Germline V gene sequence: CDR1 LNHDA, CDR2 SQIVND (reference sequence). This CDR3 has 13 residues. CDR3 bases: TGTGCCAGTAGTCGACAGAATGGAAACACCATATATTTT. Translating it yields CASSRQNGNTIYF.

The chain recombines TRBV6-6 with TRBJ1-2; D perhaps matches TRBD1 (5 bases). The germline V gene encodes CDR1 MNHNY and CDR2 SVGAGI (reference sequence). V was clipped by 5 bases and J by 0 bases, with 13 bases between them. CDR3 length: 15 amino acids. The CDR3 DNA reads TGTGCCAGCAGTAACCTACAGGAAGCTAACTATGGCTACACCTTC. Translation: CASSNLQEANYGYTF.

The V gene is TRBV28, the J gene TRBJ2-7; TRBD2 matches 8 bases. Germline assignment: CDR1 MDHEN and CDR2 SYDVKM. V lost 5 bases, J lost 1 base, and 13 bases stayed unmatched. CDR3 size: 17 residues. The CDR3 DNA follows: TGTGCCAGCAGTCCCTCGTGGGCTAGCGGGCCTTCCTACGAGCAGTACTTC. Its translation is CASSPSWASGPSYEQYF. Using reference TRBV28 and TRBJ2-7 for the parts outside the CDR3, the full variable domain is DVKVTQSSRYLVKRTGEKVFLECVQDMDHENMFWYRQDPGLGLRLIYFSYDVKMKEKGDIPEGYSVSREKKERFSLILESASTNQTSMYLCASSPSWASGPSYEQYFGPGTRLTVT.

This clone was seen a few times. This chain uses TRBV29-1 with TRBJ2-1; D call uncertain. Per germline, CDR1 SQVTM and CDR2 ANQGSEA. V was clipped by 0 bases and J by 2 bases, with 14 bases between them. The CDR3 is 16 residues long. In DNA, the CDR3 is TGCAGCGTTGAAGAGAGAAGGGCGCTAACCTACAATGAGCAGTTCTTC. Encoded protein: CSVEERRALTYNEQFF.

The chain uses TRBV6-5 and TRBJ1-2; D might be TRBD1 (5 bases). From germline, CDR1 is MNHEY and CDR2 SVGAGI. This CDR3 is built from 15 residues. V dropped 0 bases and J dropped 6 bases, with 14 bases sitting between them. CDR3 residues: CASSYSSLGDDGYTF. The DNA of the CDR3 is TGTGCCAGCAGTTACTCTTCCTTAGGGGATGATGGCTACACCTTC.

The V and J genes are TRBV4-2 and TRBJ2-7; D assignment may be TRBD1 or TRBD2 (6 bases each). CDR3 length: 17 amino acids. Trimming took off 1 base at V and 2 bases at J, with 18 bases between the two ends. Germline-derived CDR1 and CDR2 are LGHNA and YNFKEQ. CDR3 sequence reads: CASSQVGGGGITYEQYF. The CDR3 DNA reads TGTGCCAGCAGCCAAGTCGGTGGGGGCGGGATCACCTACGAGCAGTACTTC.

This rearrangement joins TRBV5-1 to TRBJ1-2, with 9 bases matching TRBD1. Per the germline V gene, CDR1 is SGHRS and CDR2 is YFSETQ. There are 17 residues in the CDR3. V lost 4 bases and J lost 7; bases outside the gene matches: 17. CDR3 in amino acids: CASSRFRTGVGVIGYTF. In DNA, the CDR3 is TGCGCCAGCAGCAGATTCCGGACAGGGGTAGGGGTCATTGGCTACACCTTC.

In its sample, this clone was seen once. The chain employs TRBV9 and TRBJ1-4; TRBD1 aligns across 9 bases. Germline-derived CDR1 and CDR2 are SGDLS and YYNGEE. CDR3 length equals 14 residues. V gave up 2 bases and J gave up 7 bases; unmatched junction bases: 3. The CDR3 spells CASSVTGGLEKLFF. The CDR3 DNA reads as TGTGCCAGCAGCGTGACAGGGGGTCTTGAAAAACTGTTTTTT.

This clone came up once. CDR3 nucleotide sequence: TGTGCCAGCAGCGAGACCTGGAATCAGCCCCAGCATTTT. It translates to CASSETWNQPQHF. The chain joins TRBV6-1 to TRBJ1-5; D not certain. The CDR3 extends over 13 amino acids. CDR1 is MNHNS, CDR2 SASEGT, per germline. V was clipped by 6 bases and J by 4 bases, with 10 bases between them.

J is TRBJ2-3 and V is TRBV9; 7 nucleotides agree with TRBD2. The junction had 8 bases not matched to a gene; V was cut back by 7 bases and J by 9 bases. The CDR3 runs 12 residues. Looked up from germline, CDR1 is SGDLS and CDR2 is YYNGEE. CDR3: CASGGREGTQYF. The CDR3 DNA sequence: TGTGCCAGCGGGGGAAGGGAGGGGACGCAGTATTTT. The full variable domain, its missing parts supplied by reference TRBV9 and TRBJ2-3, is DSGVTQTPKHLITATGQRVTLRCSPRSGDLSVYWYQQSLDQGLQFLIQYYNGEERAKGNILERFSAQQFPDLHSELNLSSLELGDSALYFCASGGREGTQYFGPGTRLTVL.

The CDR3 loop reads CASTAGYNSNQPQHF. Written as DNA, the CDR3 is TGTGCCAGCACTGCCGGATACAATAGCAATCAGCCCCAGCATTTT. The V call is TRBV28, the J call TRBJ1-5; no clear D gene. V lost 7 bases and J lost 0, with 13 bases in between. The V gene's germline CDR1 is MDHEN and CDR2 SYDVKM. The CDR3 is 15 amino acids.

Regarding this clone: The same CDR3 also results from other DNA sequences found in this sample. This chain links TRBV28 with TRBJ2-7; maybe TRBD2 (6 bases). The ends were cut back, 5 bases at V and 2 bases at J, with 10 bases in the middle. Germline CDR1 and CDR2: MDHEN and SYDVKM. The CDR3 runs 13 residues. CDR3 loop: CASSLGGTYEQYF. The CDR3 DNA sequence: TGTGCCAGCAGTCTGGGGGGAACCTACGAGCAGTACTTC.